These 20 T cell receptor beta chains share one sample of origin, sequenced in a study of control samples from healthy donors and cancer patients. Some clones are missing from TCRdb's copy, which holds only in-frame ones; the method was immunoSEQ multiplex PCR. The top ten hold 35% to 50% of the sample, which has 40,000 to 60,000 clones, around nine tenths seen once. The sample consisted of PBMCs. The receptor set was obtained from a man in his fifties or sixties with head and neck cancer.

The chain carries TRBV2 and TRBJ1-2; no reliable D call. V was pared by 6 bases and J by 4 bases, with 12 bases between. CDR1 is SNHLY, CDR2 FYNNEI, per germline. The CDR3 has 13 residues. The CDR3 spells CASRARISYGYTF. The CDR3 DNA is TGTGCCAGCAGAGCTAGAATTTCCTATGGCTACACCTTC.

The chain recombines TRBV4-2 with TRBJ1-2, with D possibly matching TRBD1 (5 bases). The germline gives CDR1 LGHNA, CDR2 YNFKEQ. V was cut by 8 bases and J by 4 bases, with 11 bases left in between. This CDR3 is 12 amino acids long. The CDR3 here is CASSGGSYGYTF. The CDR3 DNA follows: TGTGCCAGCTCCGGGGGGAGCTATGGCTACACCTTC.

This chain joins TRBV18 and TRBJ2-1, with 12 bases aligning to TRBD2. J gave up 3 bases and V 4 bases, and 4 bases lay outside the gene matches. This CDR3 region has 16 residues. CDR1 and CDR2 from the germline V gene are KGHSH and LQKENI. This CDR3 reads CASSLGLAGSYNEQFF. The CDR3, as DNA: TGTGCCAGCTCACTAGGACTAGCGGGGAGCTACAATGAGCAGTTCTTC.

V gene TRBV2 combines with J gene TRBJ1-1; D is uncertain. The germline gives CDR1 SNHLY, CDR2 FYNNEI. V lost 4 bases, J lost 0 bases, and 9 bases lay in between. The CDR3 has 14 amino acids. CDR3 residues: CASSVAAMNTEAFF. The CDR3 nucleotides are TGTGCCAGCAGTGTTGCAGCGATGAACACTGAAGCTTTCTTT.

This chain connects TRBV5-8 to TRBJ1-6, with D possibly TRBD1 on 5 matching bases. Looked up from germline, CDR1 is SGHTS and CDR2 is YDEGEE. The CDR3 consists of 15 residues. V was clipped by 2 bases and J by 6 bases, with 12 bases between them. CDR3 nucleotides: TGTGCCAGCAGCTTCCAGGGCCTTAGTAATTCACCCCTCCACTTT. Its translation is CASSFQGLSNSPLHF.

This rearrangement joins TRBV5-4 to TRBJ1-2, with 10 bases aligning to TRBD1. Germline CDR1 is SGHNT and CDR2 is YYREEE (reference sequence). V trimming: 4 bases; J trimming: 7 bases; junction bases outside the gene matches: 10. The CDR3 runs 15 residues. Here the CDR3 reads CASSRFGTGVSGYTF. Here the CDR3 DNA reads TGTGCCAGCAGCCGTTTCGGGACAGGGGTTAGTGGCTACACCTTC.

The V gene is TRBV9, the J gene TRBJ2-2, with TRBD2 matching over 14 bases. Germline V gene data show CDR1 as SGDLS and CDR2 as YYNGEE. This CDR3 has 19 amino acids. J lost 3 bases, V lost 4 bases, and 11 bases had no gene match. The CDR3: CASSKRPGTSGGHTGELFF. The CDR3 nucleotides read TGTGCCAGCAGCAAACGACCAGGGACTAGCGGGGGACACACCGGGGAGCTGTTTTTT.

The chain couples TRBV19 to TRBJ1-2; no clear D gene. The ends were cut back, 6 bases at V and 3 bases at J, with 14 bases in the middle. The CDR3 has 14 residues. The germline V gene has CDR1 LNHDA and CDR2 SQIVND (reference sequence). As DNA, the CDR3 is TGTGCCAGTAGGGACGGAGGCTCGGACTATGGCTACACCTTC. It translates to CASRDGGSDYGYTF.

This chain links TRBV27 with TRBJ1-4; 9 bases agree with TRBD1. J gave up 7 bases and V 6 bases, and 9 bases lay outside the gene matches. CDR1 and CDR2 (germline): MNHEY, SMNVEV (reference sequence). The CDR3 consists of 15 residues. The CDR3 region is CASRAQGAVSEKLFF. The CDR3 nucleotides are TGTGCCAGCAGGGCACAGGGGGCGGTGTCTGAAAAACTGTTTTTT.

The genes are TRBV9 and TRBJ2-1; TRBD1 agrees at 9 bases. The CDR3 totals 15 residues. V was pared by 3 bases and J by 0 bases, with 1 base of the junction left unmatched. Germline values: CDR1 SGDLS, CDR2 YYNGEE. CDR3 in DNA: TGTGCCAGCAGCGCGGGACAGGGCTCCTACAATGAGCAGTTCTTC. The encoded protein is CASSAGQGSYNEQFF.

The V gene is TRBV27, the J gene TRBJ1-4, with TRBD1 matching 7 bases. With 7 bases clipped from V and 7 bases from J, the junction kept 6 bases outside the gene matches. The CDR3 runs 13 residues. The germline gives CDR1 MNHEY, CDR2 SMNVEV (reference sequence). CDR3 protein: CASTDRLGEKLFF. In nucleotides, the CDR3 is TGTGCCAGCACGGACAGGCTAGGTGAAAAACTGTTTTTT.

The chain is built from TRBV3-1 (or the pseudogene TRBV3-2) and TRBJ2-3; a possible D gene is TRBD1 (5 bases). The V gene's germline CDR1 is LGHDT and CDR2 YNNKEL (reference sequence). The CDR3 consists of 15 residues. The V end lost 6 bases, the J end lost 2 bases, and 15 bases lay between the germline ends. The CDR3 DNA sequence: TGTGCCAGCAGAGGGGTCGGCGCCAACACAGATACGCAGTATTTT. It codes for CASRGVGANTDTQYF.

V and J are TRBV13 and TRBJ2-3; TRBD2 matches at 9 bases. The CDR3 extends over 17 amino acids. V shed 5 bases, J shed 0 bases, and the junction held 9 bases outside the gene matches. Germline V gene data show CDR1 as PRHDT and CDR2 as FYEKMQ (reference sequence). The CDR3 sequence is CASSLISSGISTDTQYF. The CDR3 coding sequence is TGTGCCAGCAGCCTAATATCTAGCGGGATTAGCACAGATACGCAGTATTTT.

Only a few counts were recorded for this clone. The chain recombines TRBV19 with TRBJ2-1; D possibly corresponds to TRBD2 (5 bases). Deletions cut 0 bases from V and 2 bases from J, with 8 bases between. Germline CDR1 and CDR2: LNHDA and SQIVND (reference sequence). The CDR3 runs to 15 residues. The CDR3 bases are TGTGCCAGTAGTATAGACTGGACTCCCTACAATGAGCAGTTCTTC. Translating it yields CASSIDWTPYNEQFF.

The chain carries TRBV3-1 (or the pseudogene TRBV3-2) and TRBJ1-5; possible D gene TRBD1, 6 bases. CDR1 LGHDT and CDR2 YNNKEL come from the germline V gene (reference sequence). V was cut by 1 base and J by 1 base, with 8 bases left in between. The CDR3 is made up of 15 amino acids. CDR3 region: CASSQAGASNQPQHF. CDR3 bases: TGTGCCAGCAGCCAAGCAGGGGCGAGCAATCAGCCCCAGCATTTT.

The chain employs TRBV10-3 and TRBJ2-7; TRBD1 matches at 8 bases. This CDR3 spans 14 amino acids. Germline V gene data show CDR1 as ENHRY and CDR2 as SYGVKD. The V gene end was trimmed by 10 bases and the J gene end by 3 bases; junction bases not matched to a gene: 11. Here the CDR3 DNA reads TGTGCCACCTTACCGGGACAGGACTACTACGAGCAGTACTTC. Translating gives CATLPGQDYYEQYF.

A single count supports this clone. The V gene is TRBV5-5, the J gene TRBJ2-5; the D is unclear. Germline V gene sequence: CDR1 SGHKS, CDR2 YYEKEE (reference sequence). The CDR3 totals 14 residues. V dropped 0 bases and J dropped 1 base, with 7 bases sitting between them. CDR3 nucleotides: TGTGCCAGCAGCTTGGGACGGAGCCAAGAGACCCAGTACTTC. It codes for CASSLGRSQETQYF. The full variable domain, completed using reference TRBV5-5 and TRBJ2-5, is DAGVTQSPTHLIKTRGQQVTLRCSPISGHKSVSWYQQVLGQGPQFIFQYYEKEERGRGNFPDRFSARQFPNYSSELNVNALLLGDSALYLCASSLGRSQETQYFGPGTRLLVL.

This clone has just one count. The V gene is TRBV11-2, the J gene TRBJ1-1, with 8 bases matching TRBD1. V trimming: 4 bases; J trimming: 8 bases; junction bases outside the gene matches: 12. Per the germline V gene, CDR1 is SGHAT and CDR2 is FQNNGV. The CDR3 sequence is 15 residues long. DNA of the CDR3: TGTGCCAGCAGCTATAGGGACAGGAGCGAATCAGAAGCTTTCTTT. Translating gives CASSYRDRSESEAFF.

V is TRBV10-1 and J is TRBJ2-1, with TRBD2 matching over 13 bases. This CDR3 region has 15 residues. Trimming took 2 bases from V and 9 from J; bases not matched to a gene: 4. Germline CDR1 WNHNN, CDR2 SYGVQD (reference sequence). CDR3 sequence: CASSEMTSGRTEQFF. The CDR3 coding sequence is TGCGCCAGCAGTGAGATGACTAGCGGGAGGACTGAGCAGTTCTTC.

The rearrangement uses TRBV2 and TRBJ2-6; D is unresolved. V was shortened by 5 bases and J by 1 base, with 9 bases between the two germline ends. CDR3 length: 15 residues. Germline V gene data show CDR1 as SNHLY and CDR2 as FYNNEI. In DNA form, the CDR3 reads TGTGCCAGCAGTCGTGACATTTCTGGGGCCAACGTCCTGACTTTC. It translates to CASSRDISGANVLTF.